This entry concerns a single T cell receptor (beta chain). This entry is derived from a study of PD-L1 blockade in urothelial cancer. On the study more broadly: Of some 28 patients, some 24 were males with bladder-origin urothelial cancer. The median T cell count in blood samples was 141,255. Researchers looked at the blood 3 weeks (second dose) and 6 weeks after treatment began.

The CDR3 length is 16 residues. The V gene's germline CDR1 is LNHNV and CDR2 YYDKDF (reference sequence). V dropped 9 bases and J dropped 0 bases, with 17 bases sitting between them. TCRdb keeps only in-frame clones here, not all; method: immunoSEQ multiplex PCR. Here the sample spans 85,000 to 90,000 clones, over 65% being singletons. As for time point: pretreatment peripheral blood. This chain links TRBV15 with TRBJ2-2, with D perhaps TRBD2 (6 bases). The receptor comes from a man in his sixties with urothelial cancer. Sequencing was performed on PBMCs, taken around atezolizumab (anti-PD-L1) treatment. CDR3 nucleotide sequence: TGTGCCACAGGCCTGGGCGGGACGACGAACACCGGGGAGCTGTTTTTT. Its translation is CATGLGGTTNTGELFF.